This TCR beta chain appears in the sequencing data of a study of OX40 agonist ivuxolimab in advanced cancers. Study-wide results and limits: Compared with CD4+, CD8+ T cells on average had more expanded clones.

Clones were sequenced by immunoSEQ multiplex PCR, and TCRdb holds only the in-frame ones, with some missing. The sample yields over 30,000 clones, about four fifths seen once. The ends were cut back, 6 bases at V and 0 bases at J, with 6 bases in the middle. CDR1 and CDR2 (germline): MRHNA, SNTAGT. The CDR3 sequence is 14 residues long. As for this clone: No antigen is known for it.

Sequencing was performed on CD4+ or CD8+ T cells sorted from blood, taken in a trial of the OX40 agonist ivuxolimab. The clonotype originates from an adult with an advanced solid tumor such as melanoma, head and neck, liver or kidney cancer. The chain combines TRBV6-4 with TRBJ2-6, with D perhaps matching TRBD1 (5 bases). This CDR3 is CASRDSSGANVLTF. The CDR3 nucleotides read TGTGCCAGCAGAGACAGCTCTGGGGCCAACGTCCTGACTTTC.